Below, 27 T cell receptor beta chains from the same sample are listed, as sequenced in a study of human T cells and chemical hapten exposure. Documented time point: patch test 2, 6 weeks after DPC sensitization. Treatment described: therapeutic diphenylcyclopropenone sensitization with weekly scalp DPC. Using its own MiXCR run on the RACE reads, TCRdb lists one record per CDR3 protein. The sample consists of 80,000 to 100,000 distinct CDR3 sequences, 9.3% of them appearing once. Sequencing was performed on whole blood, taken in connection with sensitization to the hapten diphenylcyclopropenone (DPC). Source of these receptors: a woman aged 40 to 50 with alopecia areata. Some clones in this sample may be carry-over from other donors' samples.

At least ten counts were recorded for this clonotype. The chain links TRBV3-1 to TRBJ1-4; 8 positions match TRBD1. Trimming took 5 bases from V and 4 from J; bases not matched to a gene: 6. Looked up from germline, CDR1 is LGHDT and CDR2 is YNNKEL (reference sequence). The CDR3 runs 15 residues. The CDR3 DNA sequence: TGTGCCAGCAGCTTAGGACAGGGTCTTAATGAAAAACTGTTTTTT. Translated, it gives CASSLGQGLNEKLFF.

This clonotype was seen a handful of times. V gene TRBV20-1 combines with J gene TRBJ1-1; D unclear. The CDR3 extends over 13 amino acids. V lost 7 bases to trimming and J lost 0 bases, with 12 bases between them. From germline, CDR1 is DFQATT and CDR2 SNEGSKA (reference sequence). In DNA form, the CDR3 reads TGCAGTGGAACCCGGTCCATGAACACTGAAGCTTTCTTT. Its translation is CSGTRSMNTEAFF.

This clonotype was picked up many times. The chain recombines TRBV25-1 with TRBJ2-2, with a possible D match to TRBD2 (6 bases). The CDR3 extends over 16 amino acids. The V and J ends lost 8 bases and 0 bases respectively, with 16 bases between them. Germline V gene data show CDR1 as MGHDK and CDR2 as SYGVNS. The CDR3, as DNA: TGTGCCAGCGGACCCCCGGGGGACGCGAACACCGGGGAGCTGTTTTTT. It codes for CASGPPGDANTGELFF.

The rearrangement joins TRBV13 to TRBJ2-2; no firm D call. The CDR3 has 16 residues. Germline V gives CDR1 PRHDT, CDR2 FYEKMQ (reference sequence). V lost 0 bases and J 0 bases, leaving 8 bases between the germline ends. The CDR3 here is CASSLGRRTNTGELFF. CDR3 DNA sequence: TGTGCCAGCAGCTTAGGACGCAGAACGAACACCGGGGAGCTGTTTTTT.

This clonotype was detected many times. CDR3 in amino acids: CASEPGGISNQPQHF. CDR3 nucleotides: TGTGCCAGCGAACCAGGCGGTATAAGCAATCAGCCCCAGCATTTT. The chain combines TRBV6-1 with TRBJ1-5; D uncertain. The germline gives CDR1 MNHNS, CDR2 SASEGT. There are 15 residues in the CDR3. Deletions cut 8 bases from V and 1 base from J, with 15 bases between.

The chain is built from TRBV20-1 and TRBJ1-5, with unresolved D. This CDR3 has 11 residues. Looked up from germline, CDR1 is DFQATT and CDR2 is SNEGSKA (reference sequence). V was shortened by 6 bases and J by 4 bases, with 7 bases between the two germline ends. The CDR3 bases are TGCAGTGCCCAGCCGAATCAGCCCCAGCATTTT. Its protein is CSAQPNQPQHF.

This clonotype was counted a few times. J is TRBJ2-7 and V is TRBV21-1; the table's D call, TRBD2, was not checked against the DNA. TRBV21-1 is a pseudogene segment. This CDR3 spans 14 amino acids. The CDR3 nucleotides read TGTGCCAGCACCCATCTCGGGGGAGGGCCCGAGCAGTACTTC. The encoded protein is CASTHLGGGPEQYF.

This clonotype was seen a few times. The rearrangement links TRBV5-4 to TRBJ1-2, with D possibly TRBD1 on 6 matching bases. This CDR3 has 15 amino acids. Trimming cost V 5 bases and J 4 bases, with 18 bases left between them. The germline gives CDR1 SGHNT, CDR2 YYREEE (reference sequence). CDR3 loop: CASSYTGRSVYGYTF. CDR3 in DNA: TGTGCCAGCAGTTATACAGGGCGCAGTGTCTATGGCTACACCTTC.

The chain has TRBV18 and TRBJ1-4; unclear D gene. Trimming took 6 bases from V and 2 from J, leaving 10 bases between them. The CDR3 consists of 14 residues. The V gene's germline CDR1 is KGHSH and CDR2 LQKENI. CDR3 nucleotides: TGTGCCAGCTCTCGAACGAGGACTAATGAAAAACTGTTTTTT. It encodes CASSRTRTNEKLFF.

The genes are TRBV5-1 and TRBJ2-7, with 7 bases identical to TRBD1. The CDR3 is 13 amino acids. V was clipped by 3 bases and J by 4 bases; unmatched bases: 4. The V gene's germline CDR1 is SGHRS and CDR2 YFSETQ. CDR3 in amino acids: CASSSVDRYEQYF. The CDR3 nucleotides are TGCGCCAGCAGCTCCGTGGACAGGTACGAGCAGTACTTC.

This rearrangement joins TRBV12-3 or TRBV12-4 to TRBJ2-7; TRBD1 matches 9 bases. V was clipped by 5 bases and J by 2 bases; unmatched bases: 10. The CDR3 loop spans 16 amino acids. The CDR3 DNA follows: TGTGCCAGCAGTCCCGCCGGGGACAGGGAACCCTACGAGCAGTACTTC. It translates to CASSPAGDREPYEQYF.

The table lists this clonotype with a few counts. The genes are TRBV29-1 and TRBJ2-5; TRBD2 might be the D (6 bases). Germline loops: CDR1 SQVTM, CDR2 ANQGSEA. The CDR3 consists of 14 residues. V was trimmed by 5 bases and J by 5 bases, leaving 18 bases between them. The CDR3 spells CSVQGGGVWETQYF. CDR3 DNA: TGCAGCGTTCAGGGTGGAGGGGTCTGGGAGACCCAGTACTTC.

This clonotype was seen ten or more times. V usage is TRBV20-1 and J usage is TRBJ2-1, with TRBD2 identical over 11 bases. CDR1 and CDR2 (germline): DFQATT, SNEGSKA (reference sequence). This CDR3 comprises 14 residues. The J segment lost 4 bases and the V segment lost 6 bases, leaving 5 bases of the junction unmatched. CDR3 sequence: CSAFSGRGYNEQFF. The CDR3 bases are TGCAGTGCCTTTAGCGGGAGGGGTTACAATGAGCAGTTCTTC.

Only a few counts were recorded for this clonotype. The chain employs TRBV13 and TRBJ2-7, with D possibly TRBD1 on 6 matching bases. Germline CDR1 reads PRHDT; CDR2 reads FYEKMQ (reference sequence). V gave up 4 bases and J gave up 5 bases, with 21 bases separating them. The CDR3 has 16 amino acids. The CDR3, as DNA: TGTGCCAGCAGCTCGCCGACTTCAGGGGTGAGGAACGAGCAGTACTTC. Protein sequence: CASSSPTSGVRNEQYF. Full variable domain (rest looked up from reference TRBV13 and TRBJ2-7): AAGVIQSPRHLIKEKRETATLKCYPIPRHDTVYWYQQGPGQDPQFLISFYEKMQSDKGSIPDRFSAQQFSDYHSELNMSSLELGDSALYFCASSSPTSGVRNEQYFGPGTRLTVT.

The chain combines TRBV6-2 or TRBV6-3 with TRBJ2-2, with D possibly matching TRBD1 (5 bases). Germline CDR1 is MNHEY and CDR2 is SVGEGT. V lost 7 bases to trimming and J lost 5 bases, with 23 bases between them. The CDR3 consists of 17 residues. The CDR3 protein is CASTPMTATSITGELFF. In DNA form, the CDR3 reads TGTGCCAGCACCCCGATGACAGCGACGTCGATAACCGGGGAGCTGTTTTTT.

CDR3 coding DNA: TGTGCCAGCAGTACTAGCGGATCCTACAATGAGCAGTTCTTC. It translates to CASSTSGSYNEQFF. This chain joins TRBV2 and TRBJ2-1, with TRBD2 matching 8 bases. V lost 5 bases and J lost 1; bases outside the gene matches: 1. CDR3 size: 14 residues. CDR1 SNHLY and CDR2 FYNNEI come from the germline V gene.

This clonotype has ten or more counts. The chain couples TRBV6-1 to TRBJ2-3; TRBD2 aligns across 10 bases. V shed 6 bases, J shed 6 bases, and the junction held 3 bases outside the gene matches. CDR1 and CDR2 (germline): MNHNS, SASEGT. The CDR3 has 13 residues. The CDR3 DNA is TGTGCCAGCAGAGCGGGAGGGCTGGATACGCAGTATTTT. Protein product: CASRAGGLDTQYF.

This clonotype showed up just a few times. The CDR3 DNA follows: TGTGCCAGCAGTCCCGCAGGGGGACTTCTCCTGAACACTGAAGCTTTCTTT. It codes for CASSPAGGLLLNTEAFF. V is TRBV28 and J is TRBJ1-1, with 7 bases identical to TRBD1. Germline V gene lookup returns CDR1 MDHEN and CDR2 SYDVKM. The CDR3 extends over 17 amino acids. The J segment lost 0 bases and the V segment lost 5 bases, leaving 12 bases of the junction unmatched.

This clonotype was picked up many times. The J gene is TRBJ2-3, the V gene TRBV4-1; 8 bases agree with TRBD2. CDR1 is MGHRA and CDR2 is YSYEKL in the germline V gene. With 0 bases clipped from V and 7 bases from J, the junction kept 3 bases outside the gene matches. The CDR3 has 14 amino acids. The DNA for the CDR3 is TGCGCCAGCAGCCAAGATGGGACTAGTAATACGCAGTATTTT. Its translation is CASSQDGTSNTQYF.

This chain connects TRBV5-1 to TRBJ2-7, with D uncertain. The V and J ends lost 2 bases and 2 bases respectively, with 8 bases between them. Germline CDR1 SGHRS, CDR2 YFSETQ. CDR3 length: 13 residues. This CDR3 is CASSFSQAYEQYF. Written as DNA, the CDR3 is TGCGCCAGCAGCTTTAGCCAAGCCTACGAGCAGTACTTC. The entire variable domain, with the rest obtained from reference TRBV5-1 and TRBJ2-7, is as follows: KAGVTQTPRYLIKTRGQQVTLSCSPISGHRSVSWYQQTPGQGLQFLFEYFSETQRNKGNFPGRFSGRQFSNSRSEMNVSTLELGDSALYLCASSFSQAYEQYFGPGTRLTVT.

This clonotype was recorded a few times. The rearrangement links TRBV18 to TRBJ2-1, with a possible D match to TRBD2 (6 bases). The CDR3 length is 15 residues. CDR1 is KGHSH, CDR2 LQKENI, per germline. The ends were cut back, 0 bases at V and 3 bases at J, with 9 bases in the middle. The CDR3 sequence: CASSPPQGGYNEQFF. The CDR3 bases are TGTGCCAGCTCACCACCCCAGGGAGGCTACAATGAGCAGTTCTTC.

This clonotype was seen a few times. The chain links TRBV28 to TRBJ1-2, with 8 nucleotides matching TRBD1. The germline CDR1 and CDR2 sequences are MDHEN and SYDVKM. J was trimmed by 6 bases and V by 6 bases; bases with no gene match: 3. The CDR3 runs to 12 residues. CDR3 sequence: CASRVTGDGYTF. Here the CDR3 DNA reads TGTGCCAGCAGGGTGACAGGGGATGGCTACACCTTC.

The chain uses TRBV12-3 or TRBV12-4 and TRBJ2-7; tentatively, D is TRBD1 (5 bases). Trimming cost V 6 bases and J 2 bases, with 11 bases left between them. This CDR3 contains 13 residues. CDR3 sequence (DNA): TGTGCCAGCAGCCCCCAGACAGCCTACGAGCAGTACTTC. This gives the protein CASSPQTAYEQYF.

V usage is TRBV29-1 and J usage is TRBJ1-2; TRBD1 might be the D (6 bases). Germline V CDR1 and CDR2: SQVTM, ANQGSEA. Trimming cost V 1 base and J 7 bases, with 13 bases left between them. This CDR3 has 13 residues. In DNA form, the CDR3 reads TGCAGCGTTGAAGGGTCCCCGACAGGTGGCTACACCTTC. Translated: CSVEGSPTGGYTF.

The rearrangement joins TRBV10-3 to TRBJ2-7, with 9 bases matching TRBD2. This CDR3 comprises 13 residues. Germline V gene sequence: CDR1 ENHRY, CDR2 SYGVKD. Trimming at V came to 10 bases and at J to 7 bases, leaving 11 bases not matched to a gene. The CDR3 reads CANQGTSTGEQYF. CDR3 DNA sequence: TGTGCCAACCAGGGGACTAGCACAGGAGAGCAGTACTTC.

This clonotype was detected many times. The CDR3 spells CASSTVYHEQFF. Written as DNA, the CDR3 is TGTGCCAGCAGCACAGTGTACCATGAGCAGTTCTTC. This chain connects TRBV7-9 to TRBJ2-1, with unresolved D. V lost 5 bases and J lost 8, with 10 bases in between. Germline V gene sequence: CDR1 SEHNR, CDR2 FQNEAQ (reference sequence). The CDR3 sequence is 12 residues long.

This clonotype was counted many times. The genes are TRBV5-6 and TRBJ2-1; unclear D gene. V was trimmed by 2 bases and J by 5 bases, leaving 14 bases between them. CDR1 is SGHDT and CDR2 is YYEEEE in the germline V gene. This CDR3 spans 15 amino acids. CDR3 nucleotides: TGTGCCAGCAGCTTAGTGAGACTTGCAGACAATGAGCAGTTCTTC. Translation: CASSLVRLADNEQFF.